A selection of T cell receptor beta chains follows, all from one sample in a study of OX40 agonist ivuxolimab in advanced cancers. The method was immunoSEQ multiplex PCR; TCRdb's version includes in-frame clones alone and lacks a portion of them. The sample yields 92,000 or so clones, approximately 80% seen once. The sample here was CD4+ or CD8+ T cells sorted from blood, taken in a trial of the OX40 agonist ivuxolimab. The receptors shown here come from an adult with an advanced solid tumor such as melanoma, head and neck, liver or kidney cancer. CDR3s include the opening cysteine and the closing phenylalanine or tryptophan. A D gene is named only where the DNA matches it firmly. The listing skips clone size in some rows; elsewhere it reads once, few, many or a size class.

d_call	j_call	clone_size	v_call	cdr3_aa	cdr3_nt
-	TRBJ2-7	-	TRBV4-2	CASSQGWGNYEQYF	TGTGCCAGCAGCCAAGGCTGGGGGAATTACGAGCAGTACTTC
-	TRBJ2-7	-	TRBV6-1	CASSRGGDYEQYF	TGTGCCAGCTCGAGGGGAGGCGATTACGAGCAGTACTTC
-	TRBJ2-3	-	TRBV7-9	CASSPSPSTDTQYF	TGTGCCAGCAGCCCCTCTCCTAGCACAGATACGCAGTATTTT
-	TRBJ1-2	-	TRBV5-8	CASSWGPSAGGYTF	TGTGCCAGCAGCTGGGGACCCTCGGCGGGAGGCTACACCTTC
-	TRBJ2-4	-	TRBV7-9	CASRQVGENIQYF	TGTGCCAGTCGACAGGTCGGTGAAAACATTCAGTACTTC
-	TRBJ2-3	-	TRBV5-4	CASSLGGDTQYF	TGTGCCAGCAGCTTGGGGGGAGATACGCAGTATTTT
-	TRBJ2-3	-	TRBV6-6	CASSSFGTATDTQYF	TGTGCCAGCAGTTCCTTCGGGACCGCCACAGATACGCAGTATTTT
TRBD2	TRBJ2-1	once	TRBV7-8	CASSPLGGREQFF	TGTGCCAGCAGCCCCCTCGGGGGGAGGGAGCAGTTCTTC
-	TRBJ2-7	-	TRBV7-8	CASSPSSYEQYF	TGTGCCAGCAGCCCCAGCTCCTACGAGCAGTACTTC
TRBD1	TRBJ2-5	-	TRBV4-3	CASSQEGQGLETQYF	TGCGCCAGCAGCCAAGAGGGACAGGGTCTAGAGACCCAGTACTTC
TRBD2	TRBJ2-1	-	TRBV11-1	CASSGRAGSYNEQFF	TGTGCCAGCAGCGGGAGGGCGGGATCCTACAATGAGCAGTTCTTC
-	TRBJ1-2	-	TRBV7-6	CASSQNTPDSPYGYTF	TGTGCCAGCAGCCAGAACACTCCCGACAGTCCCTATGGCTACACCTTC
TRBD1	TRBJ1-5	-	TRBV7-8	CASSILTGPNQPQHF	TGTGCCAGCAGCATACTGACAGGGCCCAATCAGCCCCAGCATTTT
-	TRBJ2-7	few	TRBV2	CASSPTRGVPTYEQYF	TGTGCCAGCAGTCCGACTAGAGGAGTCCCAACCTACGAGCAGTACTTC
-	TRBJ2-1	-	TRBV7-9	CASSPAGNSYNEQFF	TGTGCCAGCAGCCCGGCTGGGAACTCCTACAATGAGCAGTTCTTC
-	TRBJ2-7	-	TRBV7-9	CASIRGGAYEQYF	TGTGCCAGCATCAGGGGCGGTGCCTACGAGCAGTACTTC
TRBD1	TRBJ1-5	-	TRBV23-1	CASSQGQGNQPQHF	TGCGCCAGCAGTCAGGGACAGGGGAATCAGCCCCAGCATTTT
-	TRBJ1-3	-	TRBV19	CASLPQSASGNTIYF	TGTGCCAGTCTACCCCAGAGCGCCTCTGGAAACACCATATATTTT
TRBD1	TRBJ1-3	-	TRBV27	CASSLNSGTGSGNTIYF	TGTGCCAGCAGTTTAAATTCCGGGACAGGCTCTGGAAACACCATATATTTT
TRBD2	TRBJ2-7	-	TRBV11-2	CASSLQREEDEQYF	TGTGCCAGCAGCTTACAGCGGGAGGAGGACGAGCAGTACTTC
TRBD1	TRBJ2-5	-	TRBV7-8	CASDPQGRETQYF	TGTGCCAGCGATCCACAGGGGCGCGAGACCCAGTACTTC
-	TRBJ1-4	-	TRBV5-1	CASSLGTDSTNEKLFF	TGCGCCAGCAGCTTGGGGACAGACTCAACTAATGAAAAACTGTTTTTT
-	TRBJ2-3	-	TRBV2	CASLVRPGADTQYF	TGTGCCAGCTTGGTCCGCCCGGGGGCAGATACGCAGTATTTT
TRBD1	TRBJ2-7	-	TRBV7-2	CASSRTGQGVYEQYF	TGTGCCAGCAGCAGAACGGGACAGGGGGTATACGAGCAGTACTTC
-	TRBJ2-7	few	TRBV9	CASSGGTATYEQYF	TGTGCCAGCAGCGGCGGGACGGCCACCTACGAGCAGTACTTC
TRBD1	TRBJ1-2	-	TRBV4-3	CASSRAGTGVGGYTF	TGCGCCAGCAGCCGAGCCGGGACAGGGGTCGGGGGCTACACCTTC
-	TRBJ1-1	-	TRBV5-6	CASSRDMNTEAFF	TGTGCCAGCAGCAGGGACATGAACACTGAAGCTTTCTTT
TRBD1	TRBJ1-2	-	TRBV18	CASSPPSQGNYGYTF	TGTGCCAGCTCACCACCTTCACAGGGGAACTATGGCTACACCTTC